The sequence of this T cell receptor (beta chain) was determined in a study of glioma-infiltrating T cells after dendritic cell vaccination. Across the study: Between 2003 and 2012, patients got autologous tumor lysate-pulsed dendritic cell vaccines. Three intradermal dendritic cell vaccine injections were given every two weeks.

Profiling relied on immunoSEQ multiplex PCR, and the TCRdb table lists in-frame clones only, not all of them. Of 95,000 or so clones in the sample, more than 75% were seen once. Details on this clone: Other DNA sequences from this sample encode an identical CDR3 as well.

Germline V gene lookup returns CDR1 LNHDA and CDR2 SQIVND (reference sequence). The CDR3 loop spans 13 amino acids. V was shortened by 3 bases and J by 2 bases, with 7 bases between the two germline ends. The chain is built from TRBV19 and TRBJ1-2; D perhaps matches TRBD1 (5 bases). This TCR came from a human donor with glioblastoma. The sequenced sample was blood, obtained before dendritic cell vaccination. The CDR3 DNA sequence: TGTGCCAGTAGTATCGACAGAAACTATGGCTACACCTTC. Protein: CASSIDRNYGYTF.